The next 25 T cell receptor beta chains were all read from a single sample in a study of blood T cell repertoires in COVID-19. Sequencing was performed with immunoSEQ multiplex PCR; in TCRdb, only in-frame clones are kept and a portion is missing. The table shows 99,000 or so clones, with roughly nine tenths occurring only once. The sequenced sample consisted of peripheral blood. The receptors come from a human donor in a cohort sampled during active COVID-19.

The chain links TRBV5-8 to TRBJ1-5, with D perhaps matching TRBD1 (5 bases). V dropped 0 bases and J dropped 0 bases, with 13 bases sitting between them. Germline V lookup: CDR1 SGHTS, CDR2 YDEGEE. CDR3 length: 17 residues. Written as DNA, the CDR3 is TGTGCCAGCAGCTTGGACTGGGGCCCGGATAGCAATCAGCCCCAGCATTTT. Protein sequence: CASSLDWGPDSNQPQHF.

The chain couples TRBV9 to TRBJ2-3; 8 bases are a match to TRBD2. Trimming took 2 bases from V and 2 from J; bases not matched to a gene: 10. This CDR3 region has 17 residues. CDR1 and CDR2 (germline): SGDLS, YYNGEE. CDR3 sequence: CASSVAGGPKNTDTQYF. The CDR3, as DNA: TGTGCCAGCAGCGTCGCGGGGGGTCCCAAGAACACAGATACGCAGTATTTT.

The chain recombines TRBV7-2 with TRBJ2-7; TRBD2 agrees at 7 bases. V lost 2 bases and J lost 6; bases outside the gene matches: 7. Germline loops: CDR1 SGHTA, CDR2 FQGNSA. This CDR3 spans 14 amino acids. CDR3: CASSLKGGGAEQYF. CDR3 sequence (DNA): TGTGCCAGCAGCTTAAAGGGCGGGGGAGCCGAGCAGTACTTC.

This clone was found once. The J gene is TRBJ2-4, the V gene TRBV10-3, with no clear D. V lost 6 bases to trimming and J lost 0 bases, with 12 bases between them. Germline V lookup: CDR1 ENHRY, CDR2 SYGVKD. This CDR3 comprises 15 residues. The DNA for the CDR3 is TGTGCCATCAGCTCCGACACTGTAGCCAAAAACATTCAGTACTTC. This gives the protein CAISSDTVAKNIQYF.

This chain connects TRBV6-2 or TRBV6-3 to TRBJ2-7, with a tentative D call TRBD1 (5 bases). V lost 0 bases to trimming and J lost 7 bases, with 10 bases between them. Per germline, CDR1 MNHEY and CDR2 SVGEGT. There are 13 residues in the CDR3. The CDR3 bases are TGTGCCAGCAGTTACTCCCGAAAGGGGGAGCAGTACTTC. Its protein product is CASSYSRKGEQYF.

The chain combines TRBV18 with TRBJ2-7, with 10 bases matching TRBD1. The CDR3 has 13 amino acids. The germline V gene encodes CDR1 KGHSH and CDR2 LQKENI. Trimming removed 5 bases from V and 6 bases from J; junction bases left unmatched: 4. The CDR3 DNA follows: TGTGCCAGCTCAAGGGACAGGGGTGCCGAGCAGTACTTC. Amino acid sequence: CASSRDRGAEQYF.

The chain couples TRBV11-2 to TRBJ1-6; D possibly corresponds to TRBD1 (5 bases). The V gene's germline CDR1 is SGHAT and CDR2 FQNNGV. CDR3 length: 15 residues. The V end lost 2 bases, the J end lost 7 bases, and 12 bases lay between the germline ends. The DNA of the CDR3 is TGTGCCAGCAGCTTAAGGGCAGGGTTCAATTCACCCCTCCACTTT. Its translation: CASSLRAGFNSPLHF.

The sample holds one count of this clone. The rearrangement uses TRBV4-2 and TRBJ2-1, with D perhaps TRBD2 (5 bases). V dropped 3 bases and J dropped 1 base, with 10 bases sitting between them. The CDR3 consists of 15 residues. Germline-derived CDR1 and CDR2 are LGHNA and YNFKEQ. CDR3: CASSHREQSYNEQFF. The CDR3 nucleotides read TGTGCCAGCAGCCATCGGGAACAGTCCTACAATGAGCAGTTCTTC.

This sequence joins TRBV6-5 and TRBJ1-2, with D possibly TRBD1 on 6 matching bases. V lost 9 bases, J lost 4 bases, and 9 bases lay in between. The CDR3 is 11 amino acids. Looked up from germline, CDR1 is MNHEY and CDR2 is SVGAGI. The CDR3 bases are TGTGCCAGGAGGGACATCTATGGCTACACCTTC. Translation gives CARRDIYGYTF.

CDR3 nucleotides: TGTGCCAGCAGCTTTAGTTGGGGGGTTAAAAACATTCAGTACTTC. Its protein is CASSFSWGVKNIQYF. The chain couples TRBV7-2 to TRBJ2-4; possibly TRBD2 for D (6 bases). V gave up 3 bases and J gave up 4 bases, with 13 bases separating them. CDR1 is SGHTA and CDR2 is FQGNSA in the germline V gene. CDR3 size: 15 residues.

The V gene is TRBV11-1, the J gene TRBJ2-7, with TRBD1 as a possible D gene (6 bases). V shed 3 bases and J shed 1 base, with 13 bases lying between them. CDR1 SGHAT and CDR2 FQDESV come from the germline V gene (reference sequence). The CDR3 is made up of 15 amino acids. CDR3 amino acids: CASSLRPDRSYEQYF. In DNA form, the CDR3 reads TGTGCCAGCAGCTTGCGTCCCGACAGGTCCTACGAGCAGTACTTC.

This chain uses TRBV6-2 or TRBV6-3 with TRBJ1-4, with D possibly TRBD1 on 5 matching bases. Germline V CDR1 and CDR2: MNHEY, SVGEGT. The CDR3 loop spans 12 amino acids. V lost 4 bases and J 8 bases, leaving 8 bases between the germline ends. In nucleotides, the CDR3 is TGTGCCAGCAGTTCGACAGTAGAAAAACTGTTTTTT. Its protein product is CASSSTVEKLFF.

DNA of the CDR3: TGTGCCAGCAGTTCCACGAACAGCGGATCCTACGAGCAGTACTTC. Its translation is CASSSTNSGSYEQYF. The chain recombines TRBV27 with TRBJ2-7; D perhaps matches TRBD2 (5 bases). The germline V and J ends were trimmed by 4 bases and 1 base, with 14 bases remaining between them. CDR3 size: 15 residues. CDR1 is MNHEY and CDR2 is SMNVEV in the germline V gene (reference sequence).

V is TRBV24-1 and J is TRBJ2-3; TRBD2 agrees at 15 bases. The CDR3 has 18 amino acids. Germline loops: CDR1 KGHDR, CDR2 SFDVKD. V lost 4 bases and J lost 3; bases outside the gene matches: 7. CDR3 nucleotides: TGTGCCACCAGTGACCGTCGGACTAGCGGGGGGGGTACAGATACGCAGTATTTT. This codes for CATSDRRTSGGGTDTQYF.

CDR3 bases: TGTGCCAGTAGTGGGGGACTAGCGAACACCGGGGAGCTGTTTTTT. Encoded protein: CASSGGLANTGELFF. The rearrangement uses TRBV19 and TRBJ2-2; TRBD2 agrees at 8 bases. Germline lookup yields CDR1 LNHDA and CDR2 SQIVND (reference sequence). The ends lost 5 bases at V and 0 bases at J; junction bases unmatched: 2. This CDR3 is 15 amino acids long.

V gene TRBV24-1 combines with J gene TRBJ1-1; the D gene is possibly TRBD1 (5 bases). From germline, CDR1 is KGHDR and CDR2 SFDVKD. CDR3 length: 14 residues. The germline V and J ends were trimmed by 2 bases and 3 bases, with 9 bases remaining between them. CDR3 sequence (DNA): TGTGCCACCAGTGATTCGGGGGTTGACACTGAAGCTTTCTTT. Protein product: CATSDSGVDTEAFF.

The V and J genes are TRBV3-1 (or the pseudogene TRBV3-2) and TRBJ2-1; possibly TRBD1 for D (6 bases). From germline, CDR1 is LGHDT and CDR2 YNNKEL (reference sequence). This CDR3 is 15 amino acids long. Trimming took 4 bases from V and 0 from J, leaving 10 bases between them. CDR3 amino acids: CASSLRDNSYNEQFF. The CDR3, as DNA: TGTGCCAGCAGCCTCAGGGACAACTCCTACAATGAGCAGTTCTTC.

The chain has TRBV4-3 and TRBJ1-1, with D tentatively TRBD1 (6 bases). Trimming removed 4 bases from V and 1 base from J, with 16 bases in between. CDR1 is LGHNA and CDR2 is YSLEER in the germline V gene. This CDR3 contains 16 residues. CDR3 nucleotide sequence: TGCGCCAGCAGCCGGACCCTTGGGGGGGCGAACACTGAAGCTTTCTTT. Translation gives CASSRTLGGANTEAFF.

This clone was picked up one time. The chain employs TRBV6-2 or TRBV6-3 and TRBJ2-1, with TRBD2 identical over 9 bases. The length of the CDR3 is 16 residues. Germline assignment: CDR1 MNHEY and CDR2 SVGEGT. V shed 0 bases and J 6 bases; nucleotides not matched to a gene: 6. As DNA, the CDR3 is TGTGCCAGCAGTTACTCTAGCGGGGGCCTCGGCAATGAGCAGTTCTTC. Protein: CASSYSSGGLGNEQFF.

This chain joins TRBV10-3 and TRBJ2-1; TRBD2 matches at 13 bases. Germline V gives CDR1 ENHRY, CDR2 SYGVKD. Unmatched junction bases numbered 8, after V lost 3 bases and J lost 3 bases. This CDR3 region has 18 residues. The CDR3 loop reads CAISEHGLAGVYYNEQFF. CDR3 in DNA: TGTGCCATCAGTGAACATGGACTAGCGGGAGTATACTACAATGAGCAGTTCTTC.

This clone has a handful of counts. The chain uses TRBV18 and TRBJ1-1; D remains unclear. The length of the CDR3 is 13 residues. V lost 5 bases and J lost 5, with 12 bases in between. Germline V gene lookup returns CDR1 KGHSH and CDR2 LQKENI. The CDR3 loop is CASSGYGETEAFF. In nucleotides, the CDR3 is TGTGCCAGCTCAGGGTATGGGGAGACTGAAGCTTTCTTT.

The chain carries TRBV5-5 and TRBJ1-4; tentatively, D is TRBD1 (5 bases). This CDR3 spans 16 amino acids. Germline V gene data show CDR1 as SGHKS and CDR2 as YYEKEE (reference sequence). The V end lost 3 bases, the J end lost 2 bases, and 14 bases lay between the germline ends. The CDR3 DNA reads TGTGCCAGCAGCTCTGGGGGGATTTGGACTAATGAAAAACTGTTTTTT. Translation gives CASSSGGIWTNEKLFF.

The J gene is TRBJ1-3, the V gene TRBV3-1 (or the pseudogene TRBV3-2); D unclear. Germline CDR1 reads LGHDT; CDR2 reads YNNKEL (reference sequence). V was cut by 2 bases and J by 7 bases, with 12 bases left in between. This CDR3 region has 14 residues. The CDR3 sequence is CASSQRSGGNTIYF. The CDR3, as DNA: TGTGCCAGCAGCCAACGCTCGGGAGGGAACACCATATATTTT.

The chain couples TRBV2 to TRBJ2-2, with 13 bases matching TRBD2. This CDR3 comprises 15 residues. CDR1 SNHLY and CDR2 FYNNEI come from the germline V gene. Losses at the gene ends were 7 bases for V and 5 bases for J; bases not matched to a gene: 4. The CDR3 DNA reads as TGTGCCAGCACTCAGGGACTAGCGGGGACCGGGGAGCTGTTTTTT. This encodes CASTQGLAGTGELFF. Full variable domain (rest looked up from reference TRBV2 and TRBJ2-2): EPEVTQTPSHQVTQMGQEVILRCVPISNHLYFYWYRQILGQKVEFLVSFYNNEISEKSEIFDDQFSVERPDGSNFTLKIRSTKLEDSAMYFCASTQGLAGTGELFFGEGSRLTVL.

The chain employs TRBV6-5 and TRBJ1-1, with 7 bases lining up with TRBD1. The CDR3 consists of 12 residues. V gave up 6 bases and J gave up 7 bases; unmatched junction bases: 5. Germline V gene lookup returns CDR1 MNHEY and CDR2 SVGAGI. The CDR3 spells CASSRGQNEAFF. DNA of the CDR3: TGTGCCAGCAGCCGGGGACAGAATGAAGCTTTCTTT.